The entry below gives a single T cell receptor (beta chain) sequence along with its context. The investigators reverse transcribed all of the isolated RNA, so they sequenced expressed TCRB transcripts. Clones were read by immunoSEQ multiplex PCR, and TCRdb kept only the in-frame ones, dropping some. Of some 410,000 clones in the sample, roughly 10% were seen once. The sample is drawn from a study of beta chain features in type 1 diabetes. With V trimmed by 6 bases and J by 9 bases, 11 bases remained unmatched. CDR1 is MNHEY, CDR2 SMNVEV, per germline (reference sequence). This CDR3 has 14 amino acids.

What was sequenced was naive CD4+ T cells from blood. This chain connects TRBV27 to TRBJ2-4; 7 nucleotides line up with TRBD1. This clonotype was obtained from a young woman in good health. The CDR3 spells CASSLTGTLFIQYF. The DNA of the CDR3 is TGTGCCAGCAGCCTGACAGGGACCCTATTCATTCAGTACTTC.